This TCR beta chain appears in the sequencing data of a study of neurological immune-mediated disorders. Points from the study as a whole: Sharing of CDR3 amino acid sequences among expanded clones across subjects was absent, suggesting private repertoires in all groups. Patients with HTLV-1-associated myelopathy had the highest level of TCR clonal expansion, whereas patients with multiple sclerosis had the lowest level, falling beneath the level found in healthy controls.

This clonotype showed up many times. What it binds is not known. Synthesis of cDNA was carried out by template-switch 5'RACE. The reaction used 10-nucleotide random UMIs. From 15-18 subjects, over 160 million TCR-beta sequences were obtained in each sequencing run. TCRdb used MiXCR to reprocess the 5' RACE reads, holding one entry per CDR3 protein. The sample consists of approximately 41,000 distinct CDR3 sequences, approximately 14% of them appearing once. Trimming stripped 0 bases from V and 8 bases from J, with 13 bases between. This CDR3 comprises 13 residues. Germline assignment: CDR1 GTSNPN and CDR2 SVGIG (reference sequence).

This clonotype was sampled from a woman aged 55-75 years with HTLV-1-associated myelopathy (HAM/TSP). The sample was CD4+ T cells from blood. V gene TRBV30 combines with J gene TRBJ1-2; perhaps TRBD1 as D (5 bases). DNA of the CDR3: TGTGCCTGGAGTGTGACCGGGGCCTCGGGCTACACCTTC. Translating it yields CAWSVTGASGYTF.